The source of this T cell receptor (beta chain) is a study of CD8+ T cells in alopecia areata. Findings of the study overall: Higher clonality than in normal scalp was seen in lesional scalp, especially alopecia totalis/universalis. Scalp sequencing captures resident alphabeta T cells of normal skin too.

Reverse transcription of extracted RNA yielded cDNA, which provided the sequencing template. Some clones are missing from TCRdb's copy, which holds only in-frame ones; the method was immunoSEQ multiplex PCR. The data show about 120,000 clones, with roughly 68% seen just once and approximately 2.6% held by the top ten. As for this clone: Antigen specificity is unknown.

The trim removed 2 bases at V and 2 bases at J, leaving 4 bases unmatched. The CDR3 has 15 residues. The V gene's germline CDR1 is GTSNPN and CDR2 SVGIG (reference sequence). Researchers picked out CD4+ and CD8+ T cells from PBMCs by sorting. The sequence came from a human donor in good health. This chain connects TRBV30 to TRBJ1-3; 9 bases agree with TRBD1. Sequenced material: CD4+ T cells sorted from blood. The CDR3 protein is CAWSPQGAAGNTIYF. CDR3 nucleotides: TGTGCCTGGAGTCCACAGGGGGCTGCTGGAAACACCATATATTTT.